The next 14 T cell receptor beta chains were all read from a single sample in a study of regulatory T cells in long-lasting Graves disease. Time point defined: newly diagnosed GD, antithyroid drugs for less than 3 months. Following extraction of RNA from PBMCs, that RNA was used to make the TCR library. Arm-PCR of CDR3 regions and iRepertoire HTBI primers were used to build TCR beta libraries. Each CDR3 protein gets one entry after TCRdb re-called the multiplex PCR reads with MiXCR. The sample consists of more than 450,000 distinct CDR3 sequences, more than 10% of them appearing once. The same data also contributed to another study, on T cells in Graves' hyperthyroidism and ophthalmopathy.

Sequences were derived from peripheral blood mononuclear cells (PBMCs), sampled at new diagnosis, from a patient treated with antithyroid drugs. The origin of the receptors is a woman in her twenties or thirties with Graves disease.

This clonotype was picked up many times. The rearrangement links TRBV6-2 or TRBV6-3 to TRBJ1-6, with 7 bases identical to TRBD1. This CDR3 region has 17 residues. Per the germline V gene, CDR1 is MNHEY and CDR2 is SVGEGT. J was trimmed by 3 bases and V by 5 bases; bases with no gene match: 10. The CDR3 coding sequence is TGTGCCAGCAGTCCCCGAACAGGGGTGGGCTATAATTCACCCCTCCACTTT. Translation gives CASSPRTGVGYNSPLHF.

This chain connects TRBV4-3 to TRBJ2-2; D is undetermined. The V and J ends lost 3 bases and 5 bases respectively, with 7 bases between them. Germline values: CDR1 LGHNA, CDR2 YSLEER. CDR3 size: 13 residues. CDR3 in amino acids: CASSHYGTGELFF. Written as DNA, the CDR3 is TGCGCCAGCAGCCATTATGGGACCGGGGAGCTGTTTTTT.

This clonotype was observed many times. V is TRBV5-1 and J is TRBJ1-2, with TRBD1 as a possible D gene (5 bases). V lost 4 bases, J lost 4 bases, and 20 bases lay in between. Germline lookup yields CDR1 SGHRS and CDR2 YFSETQ. CDR3 length: 16 residues. The CDR3 DNA is TGCGCCAGCAGCACCGGGACGGTTCTAGGGGCCTATGGCTACACCTTC. This translates into CASSTGTVLGAYGYTF. Complete variable domain (other parts from reference TRBV5-1 and TRBJ1-2): KAGVTQTPRYLIKTRGQQVTLSCSPISGHRSVSWYQQTPGQGLQFLFEYFSETQRNKGNFPGRFSGRQFSNSRSEMNVSTLELGDSALYLCASSTGTVLGAYGYTFGSGTRLTVV.

This clonotype was recorded at least ten times. The rearrangement joins TRBV2 to TRBJ2-1; D tentatively fits TRBD1 or TRBD2 (6 bases each). CDR1 and CDR2 (germline): SNHLY, FYNNEI. V was clipped by 5 bases and J by 3 bases, with 14 bases between them. The CDR3 is made up of 15 amino acids. In DNA form, the CDR3 reads TGTGCCAGCAGTATACAGGGACTCCTCTACAATGAGCAGTTCTTC. Translation gives CASSIQGLLYNEQFF.

The genes are TRBV5-6 and TRBJ1-3, with TRBD1 matching over 8 bases. Germline loops: CDR1 SGHDT, CDR2 YYEEEE. CDR3 size: 18 residues. J was trimmed by 1 base and V by 2 bases; bases with no gene match: 11. The CDR3 here is CASSLGQGIIRSGNTIYF. The CDR3 nucleotides read TGTGCCAGCAGCTTAGGACAGGGCATTATTCGATCTGGAAACACCATATATTTT.

The CDR3 reads CASSYRGQNTEAFF. CDR3 sequence (DNA): TGTGCCAGCTCCTACAGGGGGCAGAACACTGAAGCTTTCTTT. The chain joins TRBV11-1 to TRBJ1-1; 9 bases are a match to TRBD1. Germline trimming cut 8 bases from V and 1 base from J; bases unmatched to any gene: 5. From germline, CDR1 is SGHAT and CDR2 FQDESV (reference sequence). The CDR3 sequence is 14 residues long.

At least ten counts were recorded for this clonotype. The chain links TRBV5-1 to TRBJ2-1, with D perhaps matching TRBD2 (5 bases). This CDR3 contains 14 residues. Germline V CDR1 and CDR2: SGHRS, YFSETQ. Trimming pared 0 bases from V and 3 bases from J, leaving 7 bases between. The CDR3 DNA is TGCGCCAGCAGCTTGGAAGCGGACTACAATGAGCAGTTCTTC. Translating it yields CASSLEADYNEQFF.

The sample holds many counts of this clonotype. The chain couples TRBV2 to TRBJ2-6; 9 nucleotides match TRBD1. The CDR3 has 16 amino acids. Unmatched junction bases numbered 4, after V lost 5 bases and J lost 2 bases. Germline CDR1 SNHLY, CDR2 FYNNEI. The CDR3 sequence is CASSTQGATGANVLTF. CDR3 coding DNA: TGTGCCAGCAGTACACAGGGGGCTACTGGGGCCAACGTCCTGACTTTC. The variable domain in full, with the rest retrieved from reference TRBV2 and TRBJ2-6, is EPEVTQTPSHQVTQMGQEVILRCVPISNHLYFYWYRQILGQKVEFLVSFYNNEISEKSEIFDDQFSVERPDGSNFTLKIRSTKLEDSAMYFCASSTQGATGANVLTFGAGSRLTVL.

This clonotype was counted many times. The rearrangement joins TRBV28 to TRBJ1-5, with TRBD1 as a possible D gene (6 bases). The CDR3 loop spans 17 amino acids. Trimming left V 3 bases short and J 2 bases short, with 17 bases between. Per the germline V gene, CDR1 is MDHEN and CDR2 is SYDVKM. CDR3 in amino acids: CASSFFGQKIGNQPQHF. CDR3 coding DNA: TGTGCCAGCAGTTTTTTCGGACAGAAGATCGGCAATCAGCCCCAGCATTTT.

This clonotype appeared many times. This chain links TRBV4-1 with TRBJ1-2; D gene ambiguous. The CDR3 consists of 16 residues. The germline gives CDR1 MGHRA, CDR2 YSYEKL. The V end was cut by 1 base, the J end by 4 bases, with 16 bases between. CDR3 sequence reads: CASSQVPPRERYGYTF. The CDR3 coding sequence is TGCGCCAGCAGCCAAGTTCCCCCCCGGGAGCGCTATGGCTACACCTTC.

The genes are TRBV19 and TRBJ2-4; D not resolved. This CDR3 region has 12 residues. CDR1 LNHDA and CDR2 SQIVND come from the germline V gene (reference sequence). The V and J ends lost 3 bases and 6 bases respectively, with 6 bases between them. The CDR3 protein is CASSIAGNIQYF. Written as DNA, the CDR3 is TGTGCCAGTAGTATCGCCGGAAACATTCAGTACTTC. Combining the CDR3 with reference TRBV19 and TRBJ2-4 gives the whole variable domain DGGITQSPKYLFRKEGQNVTLSCEQNLNHDAMYWYRQDPGQGLRLIYYSQIVNDFQKGDIAEGYSVSREKKESFPLTVTSAQKNPTAFYLCASSIAGNIQYFGAGTRLSVL.

The genes are TRBV27 and TRBJ2-1; D might be TRBD2 (6 bases). The germline V gene has CDR1 MNHEY and CDR2 SMNVEV (reference sequence). This CDR3 contains 15 residues. Trimming took 5 bases from V and 7 from J, leaving 18 bases between them. The CDR3 sequence is CASSPLAALLNEQFF. As DNA, the CDR3 is TGTGCCAGCAGTCCCTTAGCGGCCCTTCTAAATGAGCAGTTCTTC.

Points on this clonotype: This may stem from a read error, because a much larger clone lies one nucleotide away. The DNA of the CDR3 is TGTGCCAGCAGCTTTGGCCAGGGACAGACTTTATACGAGCAGTTCTTC. Translation: CASSFGQGQTLYEQFF. The chain couples TRBV11-2 to TRBJ2-1; 7 nucleotides agree with TRBD1. Per the germline V gene, CDR1 is SGHAT and CDR2 is FQNNGV. V trimming: 3 bases; J trimming: 10 bases; junction bases outside the gene matches: 15. The CDR3 totals 16 residues.

In DNA form, the CDR3 reads TGTGCCAGCAGCCAAGATCCACTTAACATCGGGGTAACTGAAGCTTTCTTT. Its translation: CASSQDPLNIGVTEAFF. The chain has TRBV14 and TRBJ1-1; D not resolved. V gave up 0 bases and J gave up 5 bases, with 19 bases separating them. Germline assignment: CDR1 SGHDN and CDR2 FVKESK. CDR3 length: 17 residues.